One and the same sample provided the 19 T cell receptor beta chains below, sequenced in a study of shared clonotypes between healthy human individuals. Some clones are missing from TCRdb's copy, which holds only in-frame ones; the method was immunoSEQ multiplex PCR. The sample includes about 1.5 million clones, 96% of them seen just once. The material sequenced was naive CD4+ T cells sorted from blood. The subset is: CD45RA+ positively selected. All receptors derive from a man in his thirties or forties in good health.

The genes are TRBV18 and TRBJ2-1; 11 positions agree with TRBD2. With V trimmed by 3 bases and J by 2 bases, 6 bases remained unmatched. CDR1 is KGHSH, CDR2 LQKENI, per germline. CDR3 length equals 17 residues. CDR3 amino acids: CASSPSTSGSAYNEQFF. The CDR3 region has the DNA TGTGCCAGCTCACCTTCCACTAGCGGGAGCGCCTACAATGAGCAGTTCTTC.

The V call is TRBV7-6, the J call TRBJ2-1; 10 bases map to TRBD2. This CDR3 has 19 amino acids. The V and J ends lost 5 bases and 0 bases, in that order; junction bases with no gene match: 13. Germline V gene lookup returns CDR1 SGHVS and CDR2 FNYEAQ. CDR3 protein: CASSRSGRAHFSSYNEQFF. CDR3 nucleotide sequence: TGTGCCAGCAGCCGCAGCGGGAGGGCCCACTTCAGCTCCTACAATGAGCAGTTCTTC.

The CDR3 DNA follows: TGTGCCAGCAGTTTCGGTACTTTCGGGGAGCAGTACTTC. Translated, it gives CASSFGTFGEQYF. The chain recombines TRBV28 with TRBJ2-7; D not resolved. The CDR3 runs 13 residues. V lost 3 bases and J 7 bases, leaving 13 bases between the germline ends. Germline lookup yields CDR1 MDHEN and CDR2 SYDVKM.

This chain uses TRBV6-4 with TRBJ2-2; the match to TRBD1 covers 9 bases. Losses at the gene ends were 6 bases for V and 3 bases for J; bases not matched to a gene: 8. This CDR3 comprises 16 residues. CDR1 and CDR2 (germline): MRHNA, SNTAGT. CDR3 sequence: CASRNRGRGDTGELFF. As DNA, the CDR3 is TGTGCCAGCAGAAACAGGGGGCGCGGGGACACCGGGGAGCTGTTTTTT.

The J gene is TRBJ2-2, the V gene TRBV2; TRBD1 matches at 7 bases. With 4 bases clipped from V and 6 bases from J, the junction kept 14 bases outside the gene matches. The germline V gene encodes CDR1 SNHLY and CDR2 FYNNEI. The CDR3 has 17 amino acids. CDR3 amino acids: CASSAGREGGAAGELFF. The CDR3 coding sequence is TGTGCCAGCAGTGCAGGGCGAGAAGGGGGCGCCGCCGGGGAGCTGTTTTTT.

V and J are TRBV5-4 and TRBJ2-1; 7 positions match TRBD1. The J segment lost 4 bases and the V segment lost 3 bases, leaving 7 bases of the junction unmatched. Looked up from germline, CDR1 is SGHNT and CDR2 is YYREEE (reference sequence). CDR3 length: 15 residues. Written as DNA, the CDR3 is TGTGCCAGCAGCTCGGGACAGAACTTTTACAATGAGCAGTTCTTC. This codes for CASSSGQNFYNEQFF.

The chain links TRBV2 to TRBJ2-1; 7 bases fit TRBD2. V shed 8 bases and J 0 bases; nucleotides not matched to a gene: 10. Germline assignment: CDR1 SNHLY and CDR2 FYNNEI. The CDR3 is 16 residues long. CDR3: CASGTLRGSSYNEQFF. CDR3 bases: TGTGCCAGCGGGACTCTTCGCGGGAGCTCCTACAATGAGCAGTTCTTC.

The chain couples TRBV2 to TRBJ2-3; D uncertain. The CDR3 runs 13 residues. CDR1 and CDR2 (germline): SNHLY, FYNNEI. The V and J ends lost 4 bases and 3 bases respectively, with 8 bases between them. Written as DNA, the CDR3 is TGTGCCAGCAGTGGGGATGTTACAGATACGCAGTATTTT. It specifies CASSGDVTDTQYF.

This chain's CDR3 is CASSPPGGAGYGYTF. CDR3 coding DNA: TGTGCCAGCAGTCCCCCAGGGGGCGCCGGCTATGGCTACACCTTC. The chain has TRBV27 and TRBJ1-2; 8 bases agree with TRBD1. Trimming cost V 5 bases and J 4 bases; bases outside gene matches: 9. Germline V gene data show CDR1 as MNHEY and CDR2 as SMNVEV (reference sequence). The CDR3 contains 15 residues.

The genes are TRBV10-3 and TRBJ2-1; D remains unclear. Trimming took 3 bases from V and 8 from J, leaving 8 bases between them. CDR1 and CDR2 (germline): ENHRY, SYGVKD. CDR3 length equals 12 residues. DNA for the CDR3: TGTGCCATCAGTGATTTTGGGGATGAGCAGTTCTTC. Protein: CAISDFGDEQFF.

V and J are TRBV2 and TRBJ1-5; D remains ambiguous. The V gene's germline CDR1 is SNHLY and CDR2 FYNNEI. The length of the CDR3 is 13 residues. V lost 6 bases and J lost 5, with 11 bases in between. CDR3 loop: CASRQELDQPQHF. For the CDR3, the DNA is TGTGCCAGCAGGCAAGAACTCGATCAGCCCCAGCATTTT. Looking up the rest from reference TRBV2 and TRBJ1-5 gives the full variable domain: EPEVTQTPSHQVTQMGQEVILRCVPISNHLYFYWYRQILGQKVEFLVSFYNNEISEKSEIFDDQFSVERPDGSNFTLKIRSTKLEDSAMYFCASRQELDQPQHFGDGTRLSIL.

V and J are TRBV18 and TRBJ2-1, with a possible D match to TRBD2 (6 bases). The CDR3 loop spans 14 amino acids. Germline loops: CDR1 KGHSH, CDR2 LQKENI. V was clipped by 2 bases and J by 8 bases, with 13 bases between them. The CDR3 spells CASSPGTRIDEQFF. In nucleotides, the CDR3 is TGTGCCAGCTCACCAGGGACTCGGATCGATGAGCAGTTCTTC.

With respect to this clone: One end of the junction varies from germline; a read error may be responsible. The chain couples TRBV7-2 to TRBJ2-3, with D unresolved. The germline gives CDR1 SGHTA, CDR2 FQGNSA. This CDR3 has 14 amino acids. The CDR3 region is CASSLDRRTDTQYF. As DNA, the CDR3 is TGTGCCAGCAGCTTAGATCGCCGTACAGACACGCAGTATTTT.

J is TRBJ1-2 and V is TRBV6-1; D remains ambiguous. V gave up 6 bases and J gave up 2 bases, with 7 bases separating them. CDR1 MNHNS and CDR2 SASEGT come from the germline V gene. The CDR3 extends over 12 amino acids. The CDR3 reads CASRTLNYGYTF. DNA of the CDR3: TGTGCCAGCAGAACTTTGAACTATGGCTACACCTTC.

This clone was counted between two and nine times. The rearrangement links TRBV5-1 to TRBJ2-5; 10 positions agree with TRBD1. The CDR3 is 16 residues long. Germline assignment: CDR1 SGHRS and CDR2 YFSETQ. V lost 3 bases to trimming and J lost 2 bases; unmatched junction nucleotides: 7. CDR3 residues: CASSSYPDRGQETQYF. In nucleotides, the CDR3 is TGCGCCAGCAGCTCCTACCCGGACAGGGGGCAAGAGACCCAGTACTTC.

The table lists this clone with a count of one. V is TRBV4-1 and J is TRBJ2-7; D is unresolved. Trimming pared 4 bases from V and 3 bases from J, leaving 16 bases between. The CDR3 is made up of 15 amino acids. Germline V gene data show CDR1 as MGHRA and CDR2 as YSYEKL. CDR3 DNA sequence: TGCGCCAGCAGCCCCGGTGGGATTTTAGGCTACGAGCAGTACTTC. This translates into CASSPGGILGYEQYF.

This clone was observed once. V and J are TRBV7-9 and TRBJ2-4, with a tentative D call TRBD2 (5 bases). The CDR3 is 17 residues long. Trimming removed 2 bases from V and 0 bases from J, with 14 bases in between. Germline CDR1 SEHNR, CDR2 FQNEAQ (reference sequence). In DNA form, the CDR3 reads TGTGCCAGCAGCTTACCCCTAGCCTCCGCAGCCAAAAACATTCAGTACTTC. Its protein product is CASSLPLASAAKNIQYF.

This chain connects TRBV6-5 to TRBJ1-2; no clear D. CDR3 length: 16 residues. Trimming shortened V by 0 bases and J by 4 bases, and 15 bases separated the two germline ends. The germline CDR1 and CDR2 sequences are MNHEY and SVGAGI. The CDR3 loop reads CASSYSFLTSGYGYTF. The CDR3 bases are TGTGCCAGCAGTTACTCTTTTTTAACAAGCGGCTATGGCTACACCTTC.

The V gene is TRBV28, the J gene TRBJ2-1; maybe TRBD2 (6 bases). Germline assignment: CDR1 MDHEN and CDR2 SYDVKM. Trimming left V 10 bases short and J 8 bases short, with 12 bases between. This CDR3 comprises 11 residues. The CDR3 here is CAISGVDEQFF. The CDR3, as DNA: TGTGCCATCTCGGGGGTCGATGAGCAGTTCTTC.